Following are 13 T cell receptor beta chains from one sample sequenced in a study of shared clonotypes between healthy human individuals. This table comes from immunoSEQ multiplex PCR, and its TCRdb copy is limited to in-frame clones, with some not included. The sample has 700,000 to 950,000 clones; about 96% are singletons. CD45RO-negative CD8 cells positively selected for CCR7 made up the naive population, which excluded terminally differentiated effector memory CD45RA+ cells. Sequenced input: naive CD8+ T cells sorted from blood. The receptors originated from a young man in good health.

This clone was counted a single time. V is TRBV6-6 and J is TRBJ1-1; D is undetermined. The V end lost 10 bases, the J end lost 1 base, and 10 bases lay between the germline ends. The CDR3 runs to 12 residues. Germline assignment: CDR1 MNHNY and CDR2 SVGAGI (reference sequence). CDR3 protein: CATHRQNTEAFF. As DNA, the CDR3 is TGTGCCACCCATCGGCAGAACACTGAAGCTTTCTTT.

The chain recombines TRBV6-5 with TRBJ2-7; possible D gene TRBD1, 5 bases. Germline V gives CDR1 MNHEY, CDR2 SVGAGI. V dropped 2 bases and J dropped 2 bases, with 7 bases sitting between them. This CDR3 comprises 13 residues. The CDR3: CASSYEQAYEQYF. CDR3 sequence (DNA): TGTGCCAGCAGTTACGAACAGGCCTACGAGCAGTACTTC.

This CDR3 is CASSPKGGEQYF. CDR3 DNA sequence: TGTGCCAGCAGCCCGAAGGGTGGGGAGCAGTACTTC. The rearrangement joins TRBV7-6 to TRBJ2-7; D call uncertain. V was trimmed by 5 bases and J by 7 bases, leaving 12 bases between them. This CDR3 spans 12 amino acids. CDR1 is SGHVS, CDR2 FNYEAQ, per germline.

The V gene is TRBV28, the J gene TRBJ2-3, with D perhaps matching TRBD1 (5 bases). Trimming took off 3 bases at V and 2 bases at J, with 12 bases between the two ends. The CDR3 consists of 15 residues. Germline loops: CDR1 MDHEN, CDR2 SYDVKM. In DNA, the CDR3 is TGTGCCAGCAGTTTGTCCCTGACAGTCACAGATACGCAGTATTTT. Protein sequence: CASSLSLTVTDTQYF. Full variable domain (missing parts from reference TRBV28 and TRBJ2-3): DVKVTQSSRYLVKRTGEKVFLECVQDMDHENMFWYRQDPGLGLRLIYFSYDVKMKEKGDIPEGYSVSREKKERFSLILESASTNQTSMYLCASSLSLTVTDTQYFGPGTRLTVL.

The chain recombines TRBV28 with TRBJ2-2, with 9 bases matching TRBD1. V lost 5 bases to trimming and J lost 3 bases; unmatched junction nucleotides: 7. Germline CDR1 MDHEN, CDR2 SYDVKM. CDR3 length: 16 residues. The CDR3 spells CASSNTGTGYTGELFF. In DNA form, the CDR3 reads TGTGCCAGCAGTAACACCGGGACAGGGTACACCGGGGAGCTGTTTTTT.

This CDR3 reads CASSLAGFYEQYF. CDR3 sequence (DNA): TGTGCCAGCAGTTTGGCGGGTTTCTACGAGCAGTACTTC. The rearrangement links TRBV27 to TRBJ2-7; a weak D match, TRBD2 (5 bases). The V and J ends lost 3 bases and 3 bases respectively, with 9 bases between them. The length of the CDR3 is 13 residues. Germline lookup yields CDR1 MNHEY and CDR2 SMNVEV (reference sequence).

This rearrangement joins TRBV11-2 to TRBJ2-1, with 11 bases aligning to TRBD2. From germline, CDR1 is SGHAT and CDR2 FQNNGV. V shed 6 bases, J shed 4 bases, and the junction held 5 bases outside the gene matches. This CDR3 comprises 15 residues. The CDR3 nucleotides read TGTGCCAGCAGTTCACTAGCGGGAGAATACAATGAGCAGTTCTTC. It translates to CASSSLAGEYNEQFF.

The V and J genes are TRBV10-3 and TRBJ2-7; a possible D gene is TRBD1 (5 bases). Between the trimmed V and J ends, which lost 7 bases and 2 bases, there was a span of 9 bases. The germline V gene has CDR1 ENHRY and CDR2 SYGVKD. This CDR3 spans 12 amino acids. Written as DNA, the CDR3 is TGTGCCATCATGGACAACACCTACGAGCAGTACTTC. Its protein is CAIMDNTYEQYF.

CDR3 nucleotides: TGTGCCAGCAGTGAAGGCAGTTACACTGAAGCTTTCTTT. Its translation is CASSEGSYTEAFF. The V and J genes are TRBV2 and TRBJ1-1, with unresolved D. With 1 base removed from V and 3 bases from J, the gap between germline ends came to 6 bases. The CDR3 runs 13 residues. The germline V gene encodes CDR1 SNHLY and CDR2 FYNNEI.

The DNA for the CDR3 is TGTGCCAGCAGCTTAAAGGGGTTCACAGATACGCAGTATTTT. This translates into CASSLKGFTDTQYF. This chain joins TRBV7-6 and TRBJ2-3, with D perhaps matching TRBD1 (5 bases). Trimming removed 2 bases from V and 2 bases from J, with 8 bases in between. The CDR3 runs 14 residues. Germline V CDR1 and CDR2: SGHVS, FNYEAQ.

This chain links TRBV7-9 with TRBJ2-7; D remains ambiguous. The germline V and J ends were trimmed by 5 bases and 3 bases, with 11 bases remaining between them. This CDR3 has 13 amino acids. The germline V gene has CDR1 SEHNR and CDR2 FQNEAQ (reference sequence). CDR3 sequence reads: CASSPIQSYEQYF. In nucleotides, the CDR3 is TGTGCCAGCAGCCCAATACAGAGCTACGAGCAGTACTTC.

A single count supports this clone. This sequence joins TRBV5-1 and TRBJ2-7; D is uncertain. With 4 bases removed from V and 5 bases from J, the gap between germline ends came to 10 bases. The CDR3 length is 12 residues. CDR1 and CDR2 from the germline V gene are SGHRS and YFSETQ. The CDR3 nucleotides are TGCGCCAGCAGCGGCACGACGGACGAGCAGTACTTC. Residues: CASSGTTDEQYF.

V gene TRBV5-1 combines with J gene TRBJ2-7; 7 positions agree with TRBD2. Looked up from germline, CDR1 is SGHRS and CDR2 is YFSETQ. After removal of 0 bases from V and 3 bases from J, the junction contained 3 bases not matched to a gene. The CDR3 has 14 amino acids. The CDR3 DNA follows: TGCGCCAGCAGCTTGGCTCCGGGAGGCTACGAGCAGTACTTC. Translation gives CASSLAPGGYEQYF.